One T cell receptor beta chain is described in this entry. Per the original data handling: Researchers report that nucleated cell counts were estimated from reference gene primer amplification. Some clones are missing from TCRdb's copy, which holds only in-frame ones; the method was immunoSEQ multiplex PCR. The V and J calls and the clone size are those of that table, but D and trimming were determined from the DNA. Here the sample spans approximately 28,000 clones, 72% being singletons. Germline V gene data show CDR1 as MNHEY and CDR2 as SVGAGI. V shed 6 bases and J shed 1 base, with 15 bases lying between them. This CDR3 is 15 amino acids long. The record originates from a study of blood T cell repertoires in COVID-19. Study-wide background: Samples representing acute and convalescent COVID-19 were sourced from the United States, Italy and Spain. The analysed material was cDNA or gDNA that came from T cells, B-cell-depleted T cells, or PBMCs.

This sequence joins TRBV6-5 and TRBJ1-1, with unresolved D. This receptor was identified in a boy aged 2 to 10 with active or convalescent COVID-19. Material: peripheral blood. The CDR3 sequence: CASRRLPTPNTEAFF. CDR3 coding DNA: TGTGCCAGCAGGAGACTGCCTACTCCGAACACTGAAGCTTTCTTT.